Listed below are T cell receptor beta chains from one sample, sequenced in a study of cytomegalovirus exposure and HLA in healthy donors. Sequencing used immunoSEQ multiplex PCR; TCRdb keeps in-frame clones, though not all of them. The sample shows about 160,000 clones, more than 65% of them seen only once. The sequenced sample consisted of PBMCs. Receptors originate from a woman in her 30s in good health and CMV-seronegative. CDR3s include the opening cysteine and the closing phenylalanine or tryptophan. The D gene is left open where the match is weak. Clone size is stated in some rows and not others, as once, few, many or a class when expanded.

j_gene | d_gene | v_gene | abundance | CDR3nt | CDR3aa
TRBJ2-7 | . | TRBV5-1 | . | TGCGCCAGCAGCTTTCTCTCAGTTGCCCGATACTACGAGCAGTACTTC | CASSFLSVARYYEQYF
TRBJ1-1 | . | TRBV19 | . | TGTGCCAGTACCCATGACAAGGGGCAGAACACTGAAGCTTTCTTT | CASTHDKGQNTEAFF
TRBJ2-1 | . | TRBV27 | once | TGTGCCAGCACCATACAGGGCGGCGGTGGCAATGAGCAGTTCTTC | CASTIQGGGGNEQFF
TRBJ2-7 | TRBD1 | TRBV19 | . | TGTGCCAGTAGTATGGGGACAGGGACCTACGAGCAGTACTTC | CASSMGTGTYEQYF
TRBJ2-7 | . | TRBV7-8 | . | TGTGCCAGCAGCTTAGGAGAACTAGGCGCGCTTTCCTACGAGCAGTACTTC | CASSLGELGALSYEQYF
TRBJ2-4 | TRBD1 | TRBV7-9 | many | TGTGCCAGCAGCTGGGGACAGGTTAAAAACATTCAGTACTTC | CASSWGQVKNIQYF
TRBJ2-2 | . | TRBV19 | . | TGTGCCAGTAGTCCAAGGGGGGGCCCGAGCACCGGGGAGCTGTTTTTT | CASSPRGGPSTGELFF
TRBJ2-7 | . | TRBV11-1 | . | TGTGCCAGCGGGACTCGCACCTACGAGCAGTACTTC | CASGTRTYEQYF
TRBJ1-1 | . | TRBV7-9 | . | TGTGCCAGCAGCTTATCCCCGGGGGGAGCTTTCTTT | CASSLSPGGAFF
TRBJ2-5 | TRBD2 | TRBV29-1 | . | TGCAGCGTTTGGGAGGGAATGGAGACCCAGTACTTC | CSVWEGMETQYF
TRBJ2-7 | . | TRBV28 | . | TGTGCCAGCAGGGAGACCGGGACACACTACGAGCAGTACTTC | CASRETGTHYEQYF
TRBJ1-2 | TRBD1 | TRBV19 | . | TGTGCCAGTAGTCAACAGGGGGCCTATGGCTACACCTTC | CASSQQGAYGYTF
TRBJ1-2 | . | TRBV5-1 | . | TGCGCCAGCAGCTTGGGGGCCTTATCTAACTATGGCTACACCTTC | CASSLGALSNYGYTF
TRBJ1-3 | . | TRBV6-5 | . | TGTGCCAGCAGTTACTTGTCGGGAGCTGGAAACACCATATATTTT | CASSYLSGAGNTIYF
TRBJ1-5 | . | TRBV15 | . | TGTGCCACCAGCTCCCGGACAGACAATCAGCCCCAGCATTTT | CATSSRTDNQPQHF
TRBJ2-7 | TRBD2 | TRBV6-5 | . | TGTGCCAGCAGAGGGACTAGCGACTCCTACGAGCAGTACTTC | CASRGTSDSYEQYF
TRBJ2-1 | TRBD2 | TRBV10-3 | . | TGTGCCACCCTAGCGGGAGGGTCCCACAATGAGCAGTTCTTC | CATLAGGSHNEQFF
TRBJ2-1 | . | TRBV27 | . | TGTGCCAGCAGTTCCGGGATTCCGTGGGGCAATGAGCAGTTCTTC | CASSSGIPWGNEQFF
TRBJ2-7 | TRBD2 | TRBV11-2 | . | TGTGCCAGCAGCTTACTAGCGGGAGGGCCGGGGGAGCAGTACTTC | CASSLLAGGPGEQYF
TRBJ1-4 | TRBD1 | TRBV4-2 | . | TGTGCCAGCAGCCAAAGGGACAGGGGGCCTGAAAAACTGTTTTTT | CASSQRDRGPEKLFF
TRBJ1-1 | . | TRBV2 | . | TGTGCCAGCAGCACCAATCGTCGGTGGACTGAAGCTTTCTTT | CASSTNRRWTEAFF
TRBJ2-2 | TRBD1 | TRBV5-1 | . | TGCGCCAGCAGCCCCCACCTGGGACAGTGGAACACCGGGGAGCTGTTTTTT | CASSPHLGQWNTGELFF
TRBJ2-7 | TRBD1 | TRBV6-6 | . | TGTGCCGCGACACGCGGGCCGGACAGGGTAAGGGACGAGCAGTACTTC | CAATRGPDRVRDEQYF
TRBJ1-6 | TRBD1 | TRBV18 | few | TGTGCCAGCTCACCCCCGGGACAGGGGTTTGATAATTCACCCCTCCACTTT | CASSPPGQGFDNSPLHF
TRBJ1-4 | . | TRBV19 | . | TGTGCCAGTAGTATATGGGTCGGGGGGGAAAAACTGTTTTTT | CASSIWVGGEKLFF
TRBJ1-2 | TRBD1 | TRBV27 | . | TGTGCCAGCAGTTTATCGAGGGGGCAAGTTGGCTACACCTTC | CASSLSRGQVGYTF
TRBJ2-7 | . | TRBV30 | . | TGTGCCTGGAGTGTTTTTGGGGGGTCGTCCTACGAGCAGTACTTC | CAWSVFGGSSYEQYF
TRBJ2-4 | . | TRBV4-2 | . | TGTGCCAGCAGCCACCTCCCCCTAGCGCCAAAAAACATTCAGTACTTC | CASSHLPLAPKNIQYF
TRBJ2-5 | TRBD2 | TRBV19 | . | TGTGCCAGTAGTACTTCGACTAGCGGGGGGGCGGAGACCCAGTACTTC | CASSTSTSGGAETQYF
TRBJ2-7 | . | TRBV5-1 | . | TGCGCCAGCAGCTTGAATGCAGGGTTTTCGAACGAGCAGTACTTC | CASSLNAGFSNEQYF
TRBJ2-3 | . | TRBV12-2 | . | TGTGCAAGTCGCCGACCCCAGGGTTTTGTGCCAGATACGCAGTATTTT | CASRRPQGFVPDTQYF
TRBJ1-5 | . | TRBV5-6 | . | TGTGCCAGCAGCTTGGCCCTCGACGGGTATCAGCCCCAGCATTTT | CASSLALDGYQPQHF
TRBJ1-2 | TRBD1 | TRBV5-1 | . | TGCGCCAGCAGCTCCCGGTCCGGGACAGGGGGCGGCTACACCTTC | CASSSRSGTGGGYTF
TRBJ2-1 | . | TRBV6-6 | . | TGTGCCAGCAGTACTAAGGGGGATGAGCAGTTCTTC | CASSTKGDEQFF
TRBJ2-5 | TRBD2 | TRBV4-2 | . | TGTGCCAGCAGCCAAGGTCTCGCGGGGGGGCAGGAGACCCAGTACTTC | CASSQGLAGGQETQYF
TRBJ2-7 | . | TRBV19 | few | TGTGCCAGTAGTGCCGGGACATTGCTTGAGGAGCAGTACTTC | CASSAGTLLEEQYF
TRBJ1-2 | . | TRBV6-5 | . | TGTGCCAGCAGCCCGGACACGGACAGCCCCGGCTACACCTTC | CASSPDTDSPGYTF
TRBJ2-2 | TRBD2 | TRBV29-1 | once | TGCAGCGCGAGGACTAGCGGGAGACCCGGGGAGCTGTTTTTT | CSARTSGRPGELFF
TRBJ2-7 | . | TRBV6-6 | few | TGTGCCAGCAGTTACTCGGACAGCTCCTACGAGCAGTACTTC | CASSYSDSSYEQYF
TRBJ2-1 | TRBD2 | TRBV7-8 | . | TGTGCCAGCAGCCTAACTAGCGGGTGGTCGGGTGAGCAGTTCTTC | CASSLTSGWSGEQFF
TRBJ1-2 | . | TRBV27 | . | TGTGCCAGCAGGACCCAAGGGGTAGGCTATGGCTACACCTTC | CASRTQGVGYGYTF
TRBJ2-3 | TRBD2 | TRBV5-6 | . | TGTGCCAGCAGCTTGACTAGCGGGACCAACACAGATACGCAGTATTTT | CASSLTSGTNTDTQYF
TRBJ1-1 | . | TRBV29-1 | . | TGCAGCGTTGATGGGGGGAAAGAAGCTTTCTTT | CSVDGGKEAFF
TRBJ1-1 | . | TRBV7-9 | . | TGTGCCAGCAGCTTAGGACAGTTTTCAGAGGCTTTCTTT | CASSLGQFSEAFF
TRBJ2-5 | . | TRBV11-2 | . | TGTGCCAGCAGCCGACCGGGACTGCGAAGGGAGACCCAGTACTTC | CASSRPGLRRETQYF
TRBJ2-7 | TRBD1 | TRBV13 | . | TGTGCCAGCAGCTTAGGCCTTACGCAGGGGGCCCCCCAAGAGCAGTACTTC | CASSLGLTQGAPQEQYF
TRBJ1-2 | TRBD1 | TRBV4-2 | . | TGTGCCAGCAGCCAACCCGGGACAGGGAAGGGAGGTTATGGCTACACCTTC | CASSQPGTGKGGYGYTF
TRBJ1-1 | . | TRBV10-3 | few | TGTGCCATCAGTGTCGGGGGTAACACTGAAGCTTTCTTT | CAISVGGNTEAFF
TRBJ2-7 | . | TRBV5-4 | . | TGTGCCAGCAGCTTGGACCCGGGCCGCAGCGGCGAGCAGTACTTC | CASSLDPGRSGEQYF
TRBJ2-5 | . | TRBV19 | . | TGTGCCAGCGCTACTATGGGGGGCCAAGAGACCCAGTACTTC | CASATMGGQETQYF
TRBJ2-5 | . | TRBV9 | . | TGTGCCAGCAGCGGGAGGGGGGGGAAAGAGACCCAGTACTTC | CASSGRGGKETQYF
TRBJ1-1 | TRBD1 | TRBV30 | . | TGTGCCTGGAGGACAGGGGGTAACACTGAAGCTTTCTTT | CAWRTGGNTEAFF
TRBJ1-1 | . | TRBV25-1 | . | TGTGCCAGCACTCGGGGTGTTGAGAACACTGAAGCTTTCTTT | CASTRGVENTEAFF
TRBJ1-5 | . | TRBV2 | . | TGTGCCAGCAGCCTTTCGCGGGAACAGCCCCAGCATTTT | CASSLSREQPQHF